What follows are 30 T cell receptor beta chains derived from one specimen sequenced in a study of OX40 agonist ivuxolimab in advanced cancers. Data came from immunoSEQ multiplex PCR; TCRdb stores just in-frame clones and leaves some out. The sample shows 40,000 to 60,000 clones, about 85% of them seen only once. Sequenced here: CD4+ or CD8+ T cells sorted from blood, sampled in a trial of the OX40 agonist ivuxolimab. The receptors derive from an adult with an advanced solid tumor such as melanoma, head and neck, liver or kidney cancer.

Only a few counts were recorded for this clone. V gene TRBV5-6 combines with J gene TRBJ2-2; either TRBD1 or TRBD2 may supply D (6 bases each). The CDR3 totals 17 residues. Germline V gives CDR1 SGHDT, CDR2 YYEEEE. The V end lost 4 bases, the J end lost 0 bases, and 16 bases lay between the germline ends. The CDR3 nucleotides are TGTGCCAGCAGCATAACAATCGGGGGCCCGAACACCGGGGAGCTGTTTTTT. Translating it yields CASSITIGGPNTGELFF. Variable domain in full (rest from reference TRBV5-6 and TRBJ2-2): DAGVTQSPTHLIKTRGQQVTLRCSPKSGHDTVSWYQQALGQGPQFIFQYYEEEERQRGNFPDRFSGHQFPNYSSELNVNALLLGDSALYLCASSITIGGPNTGELFFGEGSRLTVL.

The chain employs TRBV9 and TRBJ1-1; D might be TRBD1 (6 bases). Germline CDR1 SGDLS, CDR2 YYNGEE. The CDR3 runs 13 residues. Deletions cut 3 bases from V and 1 base from J, with 7 bases between. The CDR3: CASSADRNTEAFF. The CDR3 nucleotides read TGTGCCAGCAGCGCGGACAGGAACACTGAAGCTTTCTTT.

CDR3 protein: CASSRHREGTDTEAFF. The CDR3 nucleotides are TGTGCCAGCAGCCGACACAGAGAGGGTACGGACACTGAAGCTTTCTTT. V and J are TRBV21-1 and TRBJ1-1. TRBV21-1 is a pseudogene locus. This CDR3 contains 16 residues.

Comment on this clone: At one end the junction does not follow the germline gene, possibly because of a read error. At the DNA level, this CDR3 is encoded by other sequences in the same sample as well. The chain is built from TRBV7-9 and TRBJ2-7; perhaps TRBD2 as D (5 bases). From germline, CDR1 is SEHNR and CDR2 FQNEAQ (reference sequence). The CDR3 contains 14 residues. CDR3 DNA: TGCGCCAGCAGCCAAGATGGCGGACTCGGCGAGCAGTACTTC. This codes for CASSQDGGLGEQYF.

V gene TRBV9 combines with J gene TRBJ2-3; a weak D match, TRBD1 (5 bases). The CDR3 is 15 residues long. Trimming shortened V by 0 bases and J by 1 base, and 9 bases separated the two germline ends. Germline lookup yields CDR1 SGDLS and CDR2 YYNGEE. This CDR3 reads CASSVGGAGTDTQYF. CDR3 in DNA: TGTGCCAGCAGCGTAGGTGGGGCAGGCACAGATACGCAGTATTTT.

The chain uses TRBV4-3 and TRBJ2-5, with 7 bases fitting TRBD1. V was pared by 3 bases and J by 5 bases, with 6 bases of the junction left unmatched. This CDR3 is 14 amino acids long. The germline CDR1 and CDR2 sequences are LGHNA and YSLEER. CDR3 nucleotide sequence: TGCGCCAGCAGCCACACAGGGGCAGGCGAGACCCAGTACTTC. Amino acids: CASSHTGAGETQYF.

The rearrangement joins TRBV7-9 to TRBJ1-5; the match to TRBD1 covers 7 bases. CDR3 length: 14 amino acids. Germline trimming cut 5 bases from V and 3 bases from J; bases unmatched to any gene: 4. CDR1 SEHNR and CDR2 FQNEAQ come from the germline V gene (reference sequence). The CDR3 DNA follows: TGTGCCAGCAGCCGGGACAGCAACAATCAGCCCCAGCATTTT. Translating it yields CASSRDSNNQPQHF.

The chain uses TRBV27 and TRBJ2-5; perhaps TRBD2 as D (5 bases). Looked up from germline, CDR1 is MNHEY and CDR2 is SMNVEV (reference sequence). This CDR3 has 14 amino acids. The germline V and J ends were trimmed by 3 bases and 2 bases, with 10 bases remaining between them. The CDR3 is CASSLDGNQETQYF. CDR3 in DNA: TGTGCCAGCAGTTTGGACGGGAATCAAGAGACCCAGTACTTC.

This chain uses TRBV9 with TRBJ1-2, with TRBD1 as a possible D gene (6 bases). Deletions cut 4 bases from V and 4 bases from J, with 14 bases between. CDR3 length equals 14 residues. Germline assignment: CDR1 SGDLS and CDR2 YYNGEE. This CDR3 reads CASSPGGPAYGYTF. CDR3 bases: TGTGCCAGCAGCCCCGGGGGCCCGGCCTATGGCTACACCTTC.

The V and J genes are TRBV4-1 and TRBJ1-2; D may be TRBD1 (6 bases). V was trimmed by 2 bases and J by 7 bases, leaving 17 bases between them. The CDR3 covers 15 residues. From germline, CDR1 is MGHRA and CDR2 YSYEKL. The CDR3 bases are TGCGCCAGCAGCCAACATAACAGGGACTGGGCTGGCTACACCTTC. It codes for CASSQHNRDWAGYTF.

The J gene is TRBJ2-1, the V gene TRBV19, with 8 nucleotides matching TRBD1. This CDR3 is 15 amino acids long. The V gene's germline CDR1 is LNHDA and CDR2 SQIVND (reference sequence). The J segment lost 9 bases and the V segment lost 7 bases, leaving 14 bases of the junction unmatched. The CDR3 region is CASTLVGQGAGEQFF. Written as DNA, the CDR3 is TGTGCCAGTACCCTCGTTGGGCAGGGGGCCGGTGAGCAGTTCTTC.

The chain carries TRBV28 and TRBJ2-2, with D possibly being TRBD1 (6 bases). Trimming removed 6 bases from V and 4 bases from J, with 12 bases in between. This CDR3 is 14 amino acids long. Germline V gives CDR1 MDHEN, CDR2 SYDVKM. The CDR3 DNA sequence: TGTGCCAGCAGCTACAGGGCGCTCACCGGGGAGCTGTTTTTT. This gives the protein CASSYRALTGELFF.

This clone was counted once. The chain couples TRBV4-2 to TRBJ1-1; TRBD1 aligns across 8 bases. CDR3 length: 15 residues. The V gene end was trimmed by 6 bases and the J gene end by 0 bases; junction bases not matched to a gene: 6. Germline values: CDR1 LGHNA, CDR2 YNFKEQ. CDR3 DNA sequence: TGTGCCAGCAGGGGACAGGACGATGTGAACACTGAAGCTTTCTTT. Translated, it gives CASRGQDDVNTEAFF.

The J gene is TRBJ1-3, the V gene TRBV9; 9 nucleotides line up with TRBD1. CDR1 is SGDLS and CDR2 is YYNGEE in the germline V gene. J gave up 0 bases and V 1 base, and 5 bases lay outside the gene matches. The CDR3 has 17 amino acids. The CDR3 DNA reads TGTGCCAGCAGCGTATGGGACAGGGCCCGCTCTGGAAACACCATATATTTT. Protein: CASSVWDRARSGNTIYF.

The chain's CDR3 is CASSQDTAGRWTDTQYF. In nucleotides, the CDR3 is TGCGCCAGCAGCCAAGATACGGCAGGGAGGTGGACAGATACGCAGTATTTT. The V and J genes are TRBV4-1 and TRBJ2-3; the D gene is possibly TRBD2 (6 bases). V shed 0 bases and J shed 3 bases, with 16 bases lying between them. Germline CDR1 is MGHRA and CDR2 is YSYEKL. The CDR3 runs to 17 residues.

The chain carries TRBV19 and TRBJ2-5; D perhaps matches TRBD1 (6 bases). V lost 5 bases and J lost 5, with 18 bases in between. This CDR3 comprises 15 residues. The germline V gene has CDR1 LNHDA and CDR2 SQIVND (reference sequence). The CDR3 sequence: CASSAPGVDWETQYF. In DNA form, the CDR3 reads TGTGCCAGTAGTGCGCCAGGGGTGGATTGGGAGACCCAGTACTTC. Complete variable domain (other parts from reference TRBV19 and TRBJ2-5): DGGITQSPKYLFRKEGQNVTLSCEQNLNHDAMYWYRQDPGQGLRLIYYSQIVNDFQKGDIAEGYSVSREKKESFPLTVTSAQKNPTAFYLCASSAPGVDWETQYFGPGTRLLVL.

For this clone: The identical CDR3 is also encoded by other nucleotide sequences in the sample. This chain joins TRBV6-5 and TRBJ2-1; possible D gene TRBD2, 6 bases. V was shortened by 0 bases and J by 9 bases, with 6 bases between the two germline ends. Germline loops: CDR1 MNHEY, CDR2 SVGAGI. The CDR3 sequence is 12 residues long. CDR3 amino acids: CASSYSTSEQFF. The CDR3 coding sequence is TGTGCCAGCAGTTACTCGACTAGTGAGCAGTTCTTC.

The CDR3 DNA is TGCAGCGTTGAAAGCCAGGGGCCAGATACGCAGTATTTT. Its protein is CSVESQGPDTQYF. The chain has TRBV29-1 and TRBJ2-3; the D gene is possibly TRBD1 (6 bases). In germline, CDR1 is SQVTM, CDR2 ANQGSEA. This CDR3 contains 13 residues. V was trimmed by 2 bases and J by 4 bases, leaving 10 bases between them.

The V and J genes are TRBV12-1 and TRBJ1-1; TRBD1 is the table's D call and was not checked against the DNA. TRBV12-1 is a known pseudogene. CDR3 length: 17 amino acids. The CDR3 reads CASSFLLGQDKNTEAFF. CDR3 bases: TGTGCCAGCAGCTTTCTGCTGGGACAGGACAAGAACACTGAAGCTTTCTTT.

This clone was detected many times. The chain employs TRBV6-5 and TRBJ2-3; tentative D call: TRBD1 (5 bases). Germline assignment: CDR1 MNHEY and CDR2 SVGAGI. V was cut by 0 bases and J by 4 bases, with 11 bases left in between. The CDR3 contains 15 residues. CDR3 bases: TGTGCCAGCAGTTACTCAGGGGTGGGCGCAGATACGCAGTATTTT. Encoded protein: CASSYSGVGADTQYF.

V usage is TRBV29-1 and J usage is TRBJ2-7; D is tentatively TRBD1 or TRBD2 (5 bases each). The germline CDR1 and CDR2 sequences are SQVTM and ANQGSEA. V shed 1 base and J shed 5 bases, with 12 bases lying between them. The length of the CDR3 is 13 residues. The chain's CDR3 is CSVEVVVGDEQYF. CDR3 coding DNA: TGCAGCGTTGAAGTTGTAGTGGGGGACGAGCAGTACTTC.

The chain links TRBV7-2 to TRBJ1-3, with D hard to call. Germline V CDR1 and CDR2: SGHTA, FQGNSA. The CDR3 has 14 residues. Trimming took off 3 bases at V and 1 base at J, with 7 bases between the two ends. Here the CDR3 reads CASSFDGSGNTIYF. Written as DNA, the CDR3 is TGTGCCAGCAGCTTCGACGGGTCTGGAAACACCATATATTTT.

V gene TRBV20-1 combines with J gene TRBJ2-5, with D unresolved. The CDR3 has 10 amino acids. In germline, CDR1 is DFQATT, CDR2 SNEGSKA (reference sequence). Trimming pared 6 bases from V and 5 bases from J, leaving 7 bases between. CDR3 sequence (DNA): TGCAGTGCCAACAGTGAGACCCAGTACTTC. Its translation is CSANSETQYF.

The V gene is TRBV6-5, the J gene TRBJ1-2; possibly TRBD1 for D (5 bases). This CDR3 has 13 amino acids. Trimming shortened V by 8 bases and J by 0 bases, and 10 bases separated the two germline ends. Looked up from germline, CDR1 is MNHEY and CDR2 is SVGAGI. The CDR3 reads CASFGGSNYGYTF. The CDR3 bases are TGTGCCAGCTTCGGGGGTTCTAACTATGGCTACACCTTC.

The chain is built from TRBV9 and TRBJ2-3, with D possibly matching TRBD2 (6 bases). Trimming removed 4 bases at V and 3 bases at J, with 15 bases between. Germline values: CDR1 SGDLS, CDR2 YYNGEE. This CDR3 contains 15 residues. CDR3 residues: CASSPPGAGTDTQYF. CDR3 DNA sequence: TGTGCCAGCAGCCCCCCCGGGGCGGGAACAGATACGCAGTATTTT.

The chain's CDR3 is CASSEKGTVEGEQYF. The CDR3 nucleotides read TGTGCCAGCAGTGAAAAGGGGACGGTGGAAGGCGAGCAGTACTTC. The V gene is TRBV2, the J gene TRBJ2-7; TRBD1 or TRBD2 may be the D gene (5 bases each). The CDR3 length is 15 residues. Germline V gives CDR1 SNHLY, CDR2 FYNNEI. V lost 2 bases, J lost 6 bases, and 17 bases lay in between.

The J gene is TRBJ2-5, the V gene TRBV11-1; D unclear. Germline lookup yields CDR1 SGHAT and CDR2 FQDESV (reference sequence). V lost 2 bases to trimming and J lost 5 bases, with 12 bases between them. CDR3 length: 14 residues. CDR3 nucleotides: TGTGCCAGCAGCTTACCCGACGTGAAGGAGACCCAGTACTTC. It yields the protein CASSLPDVKETQYF.

CDR3 residues: CASSYGTGKGGYTF. The CDR3 coding sequence is TGTGCCAGCAGTTACGGGACAGGGAAGGGTGGCTACACCTTC. The chain carries TRBV6-5 and TRBJ1-2, with 9 bases lining up with TRBD1. CDR1 MNHEY and CDR2 SVGAGI come from the germline V gene. V lost 2 bases, J lost 7 bases, and 5 bases stayed unmatched. The CDR3 sequence is 14 residues long.

This chain links TRBV7-2 with TRBJ1-4; tentative D call: TRBD1 (5 bases). CDR1 and CDR2 from the germline V gene are SGHTA and FQGNSA. The CDR3 runs to 16 residues. Trimming shortened V by 5 bases and J by 0 bases, and 13 bases separated the two germline ends. For the CDR3, the DNA is TGTGCCAGCAGCCTCAACAGGTTCGCAACTAATGAAAAACTGTTTTTT. This sequence encodes CASSLNRFATNEKLFF.

This rearrangement joins TRBV7-8 to TRBJ1-2; maybe TRBD1 (6 bases). Germline assignment: CDR1 SGHVS and CDR2 FQNEAQ. The CDR3 is 13 residues long. V shed 5 bases and J shed 8 bases, with 15 bases lying between them. Here the CDR3 DNA reads TGTGCCAGCAGCCCGCTGACAGACAGGGGCTACACCTTC. Its protein is CASSPLTDRGYTF. The full variable domain, its missing parts supplied by reference TRBV7-8 and TRBJ1-2, is GAGVSQSPRYKVAKRGQDVALRCDPISGHVSLFWYQQALGQGPEFLTYFQNEAQLDKSGLPSDRFFAERPEGSVSTLKIQRTQQEDSAVYLCASSPLTDRGYTFGSGTRLTVV.